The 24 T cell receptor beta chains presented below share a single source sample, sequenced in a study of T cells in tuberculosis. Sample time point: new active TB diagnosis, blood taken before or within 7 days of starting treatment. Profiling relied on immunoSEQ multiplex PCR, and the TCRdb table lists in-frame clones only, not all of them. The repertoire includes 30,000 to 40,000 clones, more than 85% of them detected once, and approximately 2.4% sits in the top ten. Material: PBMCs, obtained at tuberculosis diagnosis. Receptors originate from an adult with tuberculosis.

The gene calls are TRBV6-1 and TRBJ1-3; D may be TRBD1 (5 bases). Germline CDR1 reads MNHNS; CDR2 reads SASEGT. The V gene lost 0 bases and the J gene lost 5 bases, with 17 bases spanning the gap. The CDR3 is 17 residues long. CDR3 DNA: TGTGCCAGCAGTGAAGCGCTCCCAGGGCAGTTTAGAAACACCATATATTTT. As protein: CASSEALPGQFRNTIYF.

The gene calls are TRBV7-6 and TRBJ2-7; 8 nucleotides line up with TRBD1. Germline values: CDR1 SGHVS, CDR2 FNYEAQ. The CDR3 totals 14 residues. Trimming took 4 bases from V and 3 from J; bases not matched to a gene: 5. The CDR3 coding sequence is TGTGCCAGCAGCTCCCAAGGACAGGGCTACGAGCAGTACTTC. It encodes CASSSQGQGYEQYF. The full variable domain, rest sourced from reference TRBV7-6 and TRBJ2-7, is GAGVSQSPRYKVTKRGQDVALRCDPISGHVSLYWYRQALGQGPEFLTYFNYEAQQDKSGLPNDRFSAERPEGSISTLTIQRTEQRDSAMYRCASSSQGQGYEQYFGPGTRLTVT.

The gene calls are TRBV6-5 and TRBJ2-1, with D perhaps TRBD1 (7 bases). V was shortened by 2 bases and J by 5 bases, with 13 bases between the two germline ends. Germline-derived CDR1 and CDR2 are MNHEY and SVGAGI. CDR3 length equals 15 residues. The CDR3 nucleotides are TGTGCCAGCAGTTACGCGGGGACAGACCACAATGAGCAGTTCTTC. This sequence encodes CASSYAGTDHNEQFF.

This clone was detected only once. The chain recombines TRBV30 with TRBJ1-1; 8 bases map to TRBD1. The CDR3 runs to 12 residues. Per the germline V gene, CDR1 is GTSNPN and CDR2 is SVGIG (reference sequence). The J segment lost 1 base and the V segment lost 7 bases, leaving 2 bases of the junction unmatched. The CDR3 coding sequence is TGTGCCTCAGGACAGGGGAACACTGAAGCTTTCTTT. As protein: CASGQGNTEAFF.

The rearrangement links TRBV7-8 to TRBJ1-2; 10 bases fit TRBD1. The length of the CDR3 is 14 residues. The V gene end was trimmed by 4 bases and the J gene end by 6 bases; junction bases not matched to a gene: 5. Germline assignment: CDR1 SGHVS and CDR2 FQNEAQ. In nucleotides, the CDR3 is TGTGCCAGCAGCTCAGATGACAGGGGGCATGGCTACACCTTC. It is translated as CASSSDDRGHGYTF.

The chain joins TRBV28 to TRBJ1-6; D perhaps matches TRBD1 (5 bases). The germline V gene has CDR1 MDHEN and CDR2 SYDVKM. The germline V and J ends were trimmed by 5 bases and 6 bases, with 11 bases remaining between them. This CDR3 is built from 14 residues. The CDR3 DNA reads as TGTGCCAGCAGTGCGGGACGGGTTAATTCACCCCTCCACTTT. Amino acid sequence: CASSAGRVNSPLHF.

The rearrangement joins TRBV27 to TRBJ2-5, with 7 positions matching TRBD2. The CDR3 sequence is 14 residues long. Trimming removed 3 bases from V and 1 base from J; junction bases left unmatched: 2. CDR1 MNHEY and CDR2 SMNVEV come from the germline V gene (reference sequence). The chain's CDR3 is CASSFSSGQETQYF. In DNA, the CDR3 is TGTGCCAGCAGTTTCTCTAGCGGCCAAGAGACCCAGTACTTC.

In DNA, the CDR3 is TGTGCCAGCAGCGCTAGCGGGGGGGTCTACGAGCAGTACTTC. It is translated as CASSASGGVYEQYF. The rearrangement joins TRBV7-2 to TRBJ2-7, with 12 bases fitting TRBD2. The CDR3 sequence is 14 residues long. The germline gives CDR1 SGHTA, CDR2 FQGNSA. V was pared by 5 bases and J by 3 bases, with 2 bases of the junction left unmatched.

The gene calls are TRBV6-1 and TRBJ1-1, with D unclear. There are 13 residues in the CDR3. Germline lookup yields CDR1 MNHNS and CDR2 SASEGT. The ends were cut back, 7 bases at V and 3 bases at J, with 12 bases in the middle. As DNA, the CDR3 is TGTGCCAGCACATCGGAGGGTCACACTGAAGCTTTCTTT. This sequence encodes CASTSEGHTEAFF.

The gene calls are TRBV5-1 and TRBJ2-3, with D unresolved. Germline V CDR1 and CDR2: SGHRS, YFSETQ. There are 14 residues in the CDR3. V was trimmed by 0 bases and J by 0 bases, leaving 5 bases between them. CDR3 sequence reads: CASSLALSTDTQYF. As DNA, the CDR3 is TGCGCCAGCAGCTTGGCGTTAAGCACAGATACGCAGTATTTT.

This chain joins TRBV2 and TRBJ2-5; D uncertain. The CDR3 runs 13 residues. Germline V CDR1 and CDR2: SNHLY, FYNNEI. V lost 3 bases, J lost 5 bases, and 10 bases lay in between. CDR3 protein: CASSDGLNETQYF. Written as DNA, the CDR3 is TGTGCCAGCAGTGATGGCCTTAACGAGACCCAGTACTTC.

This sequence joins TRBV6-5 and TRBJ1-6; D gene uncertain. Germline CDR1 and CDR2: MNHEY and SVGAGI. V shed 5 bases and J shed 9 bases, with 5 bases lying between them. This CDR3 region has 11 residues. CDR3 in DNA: TGTGCCAGCAGTAACGGTTCACCCCTCCACTTT. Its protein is CASSNGSPLHF.

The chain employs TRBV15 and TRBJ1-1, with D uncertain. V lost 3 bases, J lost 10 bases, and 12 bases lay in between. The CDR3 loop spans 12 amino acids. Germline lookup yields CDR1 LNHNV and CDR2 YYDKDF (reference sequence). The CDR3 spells CATSRPQEGAFF. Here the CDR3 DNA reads TGTGCCACCAGCAGGCCCCAGGAGGGAGCTTTCTTT. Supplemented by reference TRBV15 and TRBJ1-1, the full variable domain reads DAMVIQNPRYQVTQFGKPVTLSCSQTLNHNVMYWYQQKSSQAPKLLFHYYDKDFNNEADTPDNFQSRRPNTSFCFLDIRSPGLGDTAMYLCATSRPQEGAFFGQGTRLTVV.

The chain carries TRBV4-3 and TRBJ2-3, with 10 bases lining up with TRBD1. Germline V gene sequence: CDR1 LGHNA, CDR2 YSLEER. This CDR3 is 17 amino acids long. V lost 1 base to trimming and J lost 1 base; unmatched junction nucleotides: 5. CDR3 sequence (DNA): TGCGCCAGCAGCCAAGGTCACGGGACAGGGGGCACAGATACGCAGTATTTT. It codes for CASSQGHGTGGTDTQYF.

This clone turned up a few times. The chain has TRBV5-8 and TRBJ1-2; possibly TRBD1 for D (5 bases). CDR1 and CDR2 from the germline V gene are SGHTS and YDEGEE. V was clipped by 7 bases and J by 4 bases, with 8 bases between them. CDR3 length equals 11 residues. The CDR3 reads CASGAFYGYTF. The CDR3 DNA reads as TGTGCCAGCGGGGCGTTCTATGGCTACACCTTC.

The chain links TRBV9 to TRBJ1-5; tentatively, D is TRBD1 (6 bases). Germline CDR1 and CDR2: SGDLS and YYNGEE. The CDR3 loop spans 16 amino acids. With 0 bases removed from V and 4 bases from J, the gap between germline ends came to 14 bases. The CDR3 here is CASSVGSGTPNQPQHF. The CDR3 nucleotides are TGTGCCAGCAGCGTAGGGTCCGGGACACCTAATCAGCCCCAGCATTTT. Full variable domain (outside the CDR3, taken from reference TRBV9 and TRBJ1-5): DSGVTQTPKHLITATGQRVTLRCSPRSGDLSVYWYQQSLDQGLQFLIQYYNGEERAKGNILERFSAQQFPDLHSELNLSSLELGDSALYFCASSVGSGTPNQPQHFGDGTRLSIL.

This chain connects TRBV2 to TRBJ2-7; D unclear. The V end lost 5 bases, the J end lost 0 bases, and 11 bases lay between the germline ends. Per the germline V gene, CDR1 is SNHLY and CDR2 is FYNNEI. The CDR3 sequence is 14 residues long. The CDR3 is CASSFDRSSYEQYV. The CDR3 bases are TGTGCCAGCAGTTTTGACCGGAGCTCCTACGAGCAGTACGTC.

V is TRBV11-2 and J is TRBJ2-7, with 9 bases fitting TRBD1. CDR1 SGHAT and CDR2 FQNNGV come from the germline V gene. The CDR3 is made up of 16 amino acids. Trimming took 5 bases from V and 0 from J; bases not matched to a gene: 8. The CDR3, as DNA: TGTGCCAGCAGCCTTGGGACAGGGAGCAGCTCCTACGAGCAGTACTTC. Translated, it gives CASSLGTGSSSYEQYF.

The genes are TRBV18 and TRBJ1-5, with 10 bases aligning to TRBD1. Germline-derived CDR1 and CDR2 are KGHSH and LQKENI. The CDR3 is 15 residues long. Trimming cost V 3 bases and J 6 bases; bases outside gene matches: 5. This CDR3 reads CASSPRTGGSQPQHF. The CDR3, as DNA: TGTGCCAGCTCACCTCGGACAGGGGGAAGTCAGCCCCAGCATTTT.

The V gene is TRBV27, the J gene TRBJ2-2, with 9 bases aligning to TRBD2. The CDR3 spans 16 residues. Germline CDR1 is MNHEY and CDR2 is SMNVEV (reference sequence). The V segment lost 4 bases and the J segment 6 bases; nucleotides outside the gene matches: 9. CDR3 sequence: CASSSPLAGSAGELFF. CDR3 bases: TGTGCCAGCAGTTCCCCGCTAGCGGGGTCTGCCGGGGAGCTGTTTTTT.

The CDR3 DNA follows: TGTGCCAGCACCCTCGGGTTTCCCGGGGCCAACGTCCTGACTTTC. This gives the protein CASTLGFPGANVLTF. The rearrangement uses TRBV7-2 and TRBJ2-6; D is ambiguous. The CDR3 runs 15 residues. The germline V and J ends were trimmed by 7 bases and 4 bases, with 14 bases remaining between them. In germline, CDR1 is SGHTA, CDR2 FQGNSA.

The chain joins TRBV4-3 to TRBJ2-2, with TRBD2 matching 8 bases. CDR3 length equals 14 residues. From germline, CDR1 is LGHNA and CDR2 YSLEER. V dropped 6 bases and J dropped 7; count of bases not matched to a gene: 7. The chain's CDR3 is CASRPGGGSGELFF. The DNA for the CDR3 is TGCGCCAGCAGGCCCGGGGGGGGAAGCGGGGAGCTGTTTTTT.

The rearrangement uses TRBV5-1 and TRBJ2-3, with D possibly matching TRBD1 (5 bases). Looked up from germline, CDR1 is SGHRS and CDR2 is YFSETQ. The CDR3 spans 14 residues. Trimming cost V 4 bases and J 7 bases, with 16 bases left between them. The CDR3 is CASSPGSTAHTQYF. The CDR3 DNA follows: TGCGCCAGCAGCCCCGGGTCGACAGCACATACGCAGTATTTT.

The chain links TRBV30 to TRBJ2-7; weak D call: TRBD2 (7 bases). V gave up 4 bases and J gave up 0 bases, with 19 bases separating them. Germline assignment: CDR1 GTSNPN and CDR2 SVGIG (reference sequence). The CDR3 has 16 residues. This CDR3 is CAWKGRGRNFSYEQYF. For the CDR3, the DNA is TGTGCCTGGAAGGGGCGGGGGCGCAATTTCTCCTACGAGCAGTACTTC.